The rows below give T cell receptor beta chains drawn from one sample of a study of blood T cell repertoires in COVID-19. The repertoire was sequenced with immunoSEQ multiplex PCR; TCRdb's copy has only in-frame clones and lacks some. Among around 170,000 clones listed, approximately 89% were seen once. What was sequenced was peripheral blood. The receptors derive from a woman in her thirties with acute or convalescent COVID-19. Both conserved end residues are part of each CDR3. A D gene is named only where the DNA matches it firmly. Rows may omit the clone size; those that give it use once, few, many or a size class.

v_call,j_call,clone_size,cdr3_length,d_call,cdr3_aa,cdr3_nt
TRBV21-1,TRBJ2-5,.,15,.,CAREGQGEKKETQYF,TGTGCCAGGGAAGGACAGGGGGAGAAAAAAGAGACCCAGTACTTC
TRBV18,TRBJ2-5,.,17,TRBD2,CASSPPLSGRLQETQYF,TGTGCCAGCTCACCGCCACTTAGCGGGAGACTCCAAGAGACCCAGTACTTC
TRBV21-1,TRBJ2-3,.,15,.,CASSGGWSSTDTQYF,TGTGCCAGCAGTGGGGGGTGGTCAAGCACAGATACGCAGTATTTT
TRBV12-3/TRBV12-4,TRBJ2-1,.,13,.,CASNNQPYNEQFF,TGTGCCAGTAACAACCAACCCTACAATGAGCAGTTCTTC
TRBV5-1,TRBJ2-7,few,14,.,CASSPGDRSYEQYF,TGCGCCAGCAGCCCAGGGGATCGTTCCTACGAGCAGTACTTC
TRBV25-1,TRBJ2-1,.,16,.,CASSEFRETYDNEQFF,TGTGCCAGCAGTGAATTCCGGGAGACCTATGACAATGAGCAGTTCTTC
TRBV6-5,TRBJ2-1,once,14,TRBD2,CASRLAGGPNEQFF,TGTGCCAGCAGGCTAGCGGGAGGGCCGAATGAGCAGTTCTTC
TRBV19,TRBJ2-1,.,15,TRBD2,CASSVTSGPYNEQFF,TGTGCCAGTAGTGTCACTAGCGGCCCCTACAATGAGCAGTTCTTC
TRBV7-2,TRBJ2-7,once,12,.,CASSSQGYEQYF,TGTGCCAGCAGCTCCCAGGGGTACGAGCAGTACTTC
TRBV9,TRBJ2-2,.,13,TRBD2,CASRPSGSGELFF,TGTGCCAGCCGGCCTAGCGGGAGTGGGGAGCTGTTTTTT
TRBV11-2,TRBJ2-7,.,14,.,CASSFDSQAYEQYF,TGTGCCAGCAGCTTTGACAGCCAGGCATACGAGCAGTACTTC
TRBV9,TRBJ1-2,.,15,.,CASSVATGGLRGYTF,TGTGCCAGCAGCGTAGCTACTGGCGGCTTGCGGGGCTACACCTTC
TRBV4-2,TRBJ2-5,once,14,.,CASSQAGDEETQYF,TGTGCCAGCAGCCAAGCCGGGGATGAGGAGACCCAGTACTTC
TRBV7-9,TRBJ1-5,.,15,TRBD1,CASSPTGGAGQPQHF,TGTGCCAGCAGTCCCACAGGGGGCGCTGGACAGCCCCAGCATTTT
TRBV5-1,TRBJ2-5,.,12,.,CASSLAEETQYF,TGCGCCAGCAGCTTGGCCGAGGAGACCCAGTACTTC
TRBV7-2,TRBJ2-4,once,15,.,CASSPGLGPKNIQYF,TGTGCCAGCAGCCCAGGGTTGGGGCCCAAAAACATTCAGTACTTC
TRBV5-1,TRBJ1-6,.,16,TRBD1,CASSLVGQGEDSPLHF,TGCGCCAGCAGCTTGGTTGGTCAGGGGGAGGACTCACCCCTCCACTTT
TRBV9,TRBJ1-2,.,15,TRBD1,CASSVGTGGYYGYTF,TGTGCCAGCAGCGTAGGTACAGGGGGCTACTATGGCTACACCTTC
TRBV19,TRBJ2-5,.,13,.,CASSGRYQETQYF,TGTGCCAGTAGCGGGAGATACCAAGAGACCCAGTACTTC
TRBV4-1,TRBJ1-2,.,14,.,CASSQATEPYGYTF,TGCGCCAGCAGCCAAGCTACCGAGCCCTATGGCTACACCTTC
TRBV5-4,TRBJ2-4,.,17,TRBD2,CASSSIAGGLAKNIQYF,TGTGCCAGCAGCTCTATAGCGGGAGGACTAGCCAAAAACATTCAGTACTTC
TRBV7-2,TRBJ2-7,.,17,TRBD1,CASSLHVGTGSSYEQYF,TGTGCCAGCAGCTTACACGTTGGGACAGGTAGCTCCTACGAGCAGTACTTC
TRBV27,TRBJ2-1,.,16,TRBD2,CASSLNQREARDEQFF,TGTGCCAGCAGTTTAAATCAGCGGGAGGCGAGGGATGAGCAGTTCTTC
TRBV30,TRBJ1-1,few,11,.,CAWSVLLEAFF,TGTGCCTGGAGTGTACTCCTGGAAGCTTTCTTT
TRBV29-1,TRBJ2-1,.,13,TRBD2,CSVDWGGYNEQFF,TGCAGCGTTGACTGGGGGGGCTACAATGAGCAGTTCTTC
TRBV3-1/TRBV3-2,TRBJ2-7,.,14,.,CASSFLQEYYEQYF,TGTGCCAGCAGTTTCCTACAGGAGTACTACGAGCAGTACTTC
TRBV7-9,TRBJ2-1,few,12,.,CASSPGSYEQFF,TGTGCCAGCAGCCCGGGAAGCTATGAGCAGTTCTTC
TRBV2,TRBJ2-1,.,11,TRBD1,CASRGQGEKFF,TGTGCCAGCAGAGGACAGGGTGAGAAGTTCTTC
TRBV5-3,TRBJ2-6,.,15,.,CARSQTGLGANVLTF,TGTGCCAGAAGCCAAACAGGTTTAGGGGCCAACGTCCTGACTTTC
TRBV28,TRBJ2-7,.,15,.,CASSTDKGAAREQYF,TGTGCCAGCAGTACCGACAAGGGAGCTGCTAGGGAGCAGTACTTC
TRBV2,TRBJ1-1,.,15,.,CASGARETANTEAFF,TGTGCCAGCGGGGCCCGGGAGACTGCGAACACTGAAGCTTTCTTT
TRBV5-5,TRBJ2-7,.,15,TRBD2,CASSLGLAGGYEQYF,TGTGCCAGCAGCTTGGGACTAGCGGGAGGGTACGAGCAGTACTTC
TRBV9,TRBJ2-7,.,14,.,CASSPQTGNNEQYF,TGTGCCAGCAGCCCCCAGACAGGAAATAACGAGCAGTACTTC
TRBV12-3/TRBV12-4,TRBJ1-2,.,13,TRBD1,CASRGDRRYGYTF,TGTGCCAGCAGGGGGGACAGGAGATATGGCTACACCTTC
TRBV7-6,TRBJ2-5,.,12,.,CASSPLGETQYF,TGTGCCAGCAGCCCTCTCGGAGAGACCCAGTACTTC
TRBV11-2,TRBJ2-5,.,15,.,CASSSTGTRGETQYF,TGTGCCAGCAGCTCTACCGGGACAAGGGGAGAGACCCAGTACTTC